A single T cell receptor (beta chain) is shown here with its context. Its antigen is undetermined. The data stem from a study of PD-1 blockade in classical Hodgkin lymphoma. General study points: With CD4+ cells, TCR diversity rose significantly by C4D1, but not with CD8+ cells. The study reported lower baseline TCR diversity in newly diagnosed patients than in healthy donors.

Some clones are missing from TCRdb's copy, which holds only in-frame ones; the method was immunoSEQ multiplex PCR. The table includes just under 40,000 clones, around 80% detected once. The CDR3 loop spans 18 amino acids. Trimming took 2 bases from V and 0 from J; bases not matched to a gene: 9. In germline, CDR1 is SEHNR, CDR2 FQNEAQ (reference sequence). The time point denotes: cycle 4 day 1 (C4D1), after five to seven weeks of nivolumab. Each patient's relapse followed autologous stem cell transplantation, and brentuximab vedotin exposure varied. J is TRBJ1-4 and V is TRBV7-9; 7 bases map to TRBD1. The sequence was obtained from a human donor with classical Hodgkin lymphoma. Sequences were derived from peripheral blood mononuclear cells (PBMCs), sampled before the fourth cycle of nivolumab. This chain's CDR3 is CASSLSRDRRSTNEKLFF. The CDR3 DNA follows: TGTGCCAGCAGCTTATCCCGGGACAGAAGATCAACTAATGAAAAACTGTTTTTT. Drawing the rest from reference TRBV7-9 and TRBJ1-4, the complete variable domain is DTGVSQNPRHKITKRGQNVTFRCDPISEHNRLYWYRQTLGQGPEFLTYFQNEAQLEKSRLLSDRFSAERPKGSFSTLEIQRTEQGDSAMYLCASSLSRDRRSTNEKLFFGSGTQLSVL.